The clone carrying this T cell receptor (beta chain) is a singleton in its sample. This sample is drawn from a study of blood T cell repertoires in COVID-19. Across the study: Nucleic acid was either cDNA or gDNA, and it came from T cells, B-cell-depleted T cells, or PBMCs.

There are 16 residues in the CDR3. Germline lookup yields CDR1 LGHNA and CDR2 YSLEER. V gave up 4 bases and J gave up 7 bases; unmatched junction bases: 13. The repertoire was sequenced with immunoSEQ multiplex PCR; TCRdb's copy has only in-frame clones and lacks some. The sample lists about 32,000 clones; approximately 89% were seen once. Input material: peripheral blood. This sequence joins TRBV4-3 and TRBJ2-1; 7 bases map to TRBD2. The source of this sequence is a man aged 55 to 70 with acute or convalescent COVID-19. The CDR3, as DNA: TGCGCCAGCAGCCTCGAAAGGGGAGGGGCAAGAAATGAGCAGTTCTTC. Translating it yields CASSLERGGARNEQFF.